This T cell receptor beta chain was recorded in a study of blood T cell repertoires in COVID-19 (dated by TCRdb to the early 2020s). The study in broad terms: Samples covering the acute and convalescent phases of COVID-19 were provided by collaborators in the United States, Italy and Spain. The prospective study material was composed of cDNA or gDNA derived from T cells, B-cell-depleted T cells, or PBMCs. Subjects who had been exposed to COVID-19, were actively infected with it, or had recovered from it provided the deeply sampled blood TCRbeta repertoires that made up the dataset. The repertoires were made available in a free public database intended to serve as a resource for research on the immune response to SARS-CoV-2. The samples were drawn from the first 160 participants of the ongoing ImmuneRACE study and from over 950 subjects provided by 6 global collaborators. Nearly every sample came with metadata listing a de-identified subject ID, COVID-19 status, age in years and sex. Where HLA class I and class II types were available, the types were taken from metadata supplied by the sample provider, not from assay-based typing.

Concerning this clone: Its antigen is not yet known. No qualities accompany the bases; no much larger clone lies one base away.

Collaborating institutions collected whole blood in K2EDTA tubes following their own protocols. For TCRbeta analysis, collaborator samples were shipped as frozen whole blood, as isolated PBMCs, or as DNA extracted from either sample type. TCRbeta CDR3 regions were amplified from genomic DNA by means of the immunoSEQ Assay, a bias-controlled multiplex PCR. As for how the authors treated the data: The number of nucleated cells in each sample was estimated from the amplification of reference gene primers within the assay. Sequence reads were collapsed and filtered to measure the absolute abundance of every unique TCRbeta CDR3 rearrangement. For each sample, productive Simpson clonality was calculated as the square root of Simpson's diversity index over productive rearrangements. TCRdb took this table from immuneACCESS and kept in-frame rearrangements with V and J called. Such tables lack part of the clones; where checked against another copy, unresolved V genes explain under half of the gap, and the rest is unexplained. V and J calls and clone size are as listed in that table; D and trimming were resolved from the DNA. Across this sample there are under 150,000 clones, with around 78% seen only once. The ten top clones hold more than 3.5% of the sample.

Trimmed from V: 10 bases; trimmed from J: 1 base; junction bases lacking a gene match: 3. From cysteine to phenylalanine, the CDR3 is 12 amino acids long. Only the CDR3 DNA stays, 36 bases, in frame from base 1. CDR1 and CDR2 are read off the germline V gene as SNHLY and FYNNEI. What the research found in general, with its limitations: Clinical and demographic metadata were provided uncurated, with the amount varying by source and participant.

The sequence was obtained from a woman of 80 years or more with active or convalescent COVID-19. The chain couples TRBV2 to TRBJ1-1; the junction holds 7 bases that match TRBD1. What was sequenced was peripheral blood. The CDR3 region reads CATDRANTEAFF. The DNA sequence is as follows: TGTGCCACCGACAGGGCGAACACTGAAGCTTTCTTT.